Ten or more counts support the clone carrying this TCR beta chain. The data are from a study of T-cell reconstitution after alpha-beta-depleted transplantation in children. From germline, CDR1 is SGHTA and CDR2 FQGNSA. The CDR3 is 15 residues long. V was trimmed by 3 bases and J by 2 bases, leaving 12 bases between them. Unique molecular identifiers were built into the TCRbeta library. TCRdb re-called the PCR reads with MiXCR, one entry per CDR3 protein. The sample carries approximately 490,000 distinct CDR3 sequences, about an eighth recorded once. The material sequenced was PBMCs from the stem cell graft donor, taken from the stem cell graft. The rearrangement uses TRBV7-2 and TRBJ2-3, with a possible D match to TRBD1 (6 bases). This sequence was found in a human donor who donated a stem cell graft to a child with combined immunodeficiency. As DNA, the CDR3 is TGTGCCAGCAGCTTGTCGGGACAATCCACAGATACGCAGTATTTT. It specifies CASSLSGQSTDTQYF.